These T cell receptor beta chains were read from a single sample in a study of blood T cell repertoires in COVID-19. TCRdb keeps only in-frame clones here, not all; method: immunoSEQ multiplex PCR. The data contain about 70,000 clones, around 80% of them singletons. Sequencing used peripheral blood. The receptors stem from a woman over 75 with acute or convalescent COVID-19. The CDR3 runs from the conserved cysteine through the conserved F or W. The order of the fields is D gene, V gene, clone size, J gene, CDR3 protein, CDR3 DNA. A D gene is named only where the DNA matches it firmly. Not all rows give a size; the values are once, few, many and, for expanded clones, a class.

d_gene: NA
v_gene: TRBV19
abundance: NA
j_gene: TRBJ1-2
CDR3aa: CASSISPQIHYGYTF
CDR3nt: TGTGCCAGTAGTATAAGTCCCCAGATCCACTATGGCTACACCTTC

d_gene: TRBD1
v_gene: TRBV6-1
abundance: NA
j_gene: TRBJ2-7
CDR3aa: CASSAAGGTYEQYF
CDR3nt: TGTGCCAGCAGTGCAGCAGGGGGCACCTACGAGCAGTACTTC

d_gene: TRBD1
v_gene: TRBV5-6
abundance: NA
j_gene: TRBJ2-7
CDR3aa: CASSLFRTGVYEQYF
CDR3nt: TGTGCCAGCAGCTTGTTCCGGACAGGGGTGTACGAGCAGTACTTC

d_gene: NA
v_gene: TRBV20-1
abundance: NA
j_gene: TRBJ2-5
CDR3aa: CSARGSGAQYF
CDR3nt: TGCAGTGCTAGAGGGTCGGGGGCCCAGTACTTC

d_gene: NA
v_gene: TRBV5-1
abundance: once
j_gene: TRBJ1-2
CDR3aa: CASSLGDRNYGYTF
CDR3nt: TGCGCCAGCAGCTTGGGAGACAGAAACTATGGCTACACCTTC

d_gene: TRBD1
v_gene: TRBV5-4
abundance: NA
j_gene: TRBJ1-2
CDR3aa: CASSLSGQGAGGYTF
CDR3nt: TGTGCCAGCAGCTTATCGGGACAGGGGGCAGGGGGCTACACCTTC

d_gene: TRBD2
v_gene: TRBV7-9
abundance: NA
j_gene: TRBJ2-2
CDR3aa: CASSLGGLETGELFF
CDR3nt: TGTGCCAGCAGCTTAGGGGGACTAGAAACCGGGGAGCTGTTTTTT

d_gene: NA
v_gene: TRBV14
abundance: NA
j_gene: TRBJ1-2
CDR3aa: CASSGSGTSGYTF
CDR3nt: TGTGCCAGCAGCGGATCCGGGACTTCTGGCTACACCTTC

d_gene: TRBD1
v_gene: TRBV13
abundance: NA
j_gene: TRBJ1-5
CDR3aa: CASSTQGRNQPQHF
CDR3nt: TGTGCCAGCAGCACACAGGGGAGGAATCAGCCCCAGCATTTT

d_gene: TRBD1
v_gene: TRBV18
abundance: once
j_gene: TRBJ1-5
CDR3aa: CASSGQGDQPQHF
CDR3nt: TGTGCCAGCTCGGGACAGGGAGATCAGCCCCAGCATTTT

d_gene: TRBD1
v_gene: TRBV6-5
abundance: NA
j_gene: TRBJ2-7
CDR3aa: CASRGQGWTYEQYF
CDR3nt: TGTGCCAGCAGAGGACAGGGATGGACCTACGAGCAGTACTTC

d_gene: TRBD2
v_gene: TRBV19
abundance: NA
j_gene: TRBJ2-7
CDR3aa: CASSIGAGGYYEQYF
CDR3nt: TGTGCCAGTAGTATAGGAGCGGGGGGATACTACGAGCAGTACTTC

d_gene: TRBD1
v_gene: TRBV2
abundance: NA
j_gene: TRBJ1-1
CDR3aa: CASRDRVDRLSEAFF
CDR3nt: TGTGCCAGCAGGGACAGGGTGGATCGTTTGTCTGAAGCTTTCTTT

d_gene: TRBD1
v_gene: TRBV9
abundance: NA
j_gene: TRBJ2-7
CDR3aa: CASSLGTATTYEQYF
CDR3nt: TGTGCCAGCAGCCTAGGGACAGCCACTACCTACGAGCAGTACTTC

d_gene: TRBD2
v_gene: TRBV7-8
abundance: NA
j_gene: TRBJ2-3
CDR3aa: CASSLSRGGSTDTQYF
CDR3nt: TGTGCCAGCAGCTTATCCCGGGGGGGTAGCACAGATACGCAGTATTTT

d_gene: NA
v_gene: TRBV11-3
abundance: few
j_gene: TRBJ1-1
CDR3aa: CASSFNRERQAFF
CDR3nt: TGTGCCAGCAGCTTCAACAGGGAAAGGCAAGCTTTCTTT

d_gene: TRBD1
v_gene: TRBV5-4
abundance: NA
j_gene: TRBJ1-6
CDR3aa: CASSFQGTGSSPLHF
CDR3nt: TGTGCCAGCAGCTTCCAAGGGACAGGGAGCTCACCCCTCCACTTT